The rows below give T cell receptor beta chains drawn from one sample of a study of graft-versus-host responses after intestinal transplantation. Repertoires were generated with immunoSEQ multiplex PCR, while TCRdb's copy carries only in-frame clones and drops some. This sample yields 10,000 or so clones, of which just over 30% are seen a single time; about 5.8% belongs to the top ten. This specimen consisted of alloreactive CD4+ T cells from a mixed lymphocyte reaction culture, obtained before transplantation. These receptor sequences come from a human patient who was an organ donor for intestinal transplantation. Both conserved end residues are part of each CDR3. The D gene is left open where the match is weak. Part of the rows lack a size; the others show once, few, many or a class for expanded clones.

d_gene: -
v_gene: TRBV27
j_gene: TRBJ2-5
abundance: medium-sized
CDR3aa: CASRRGRLQETQYF
CDR3nt: TGTGCCAGCAGACGGGGGCGACTCCAAGAGACCCAGTACTTC

d_gene: TRBD2
v_gene: TRBV18
j_gene: TRBJ2-1
abundance: few
CDR3aa: CASSSTSGSYNEQFF
CDR3nt: TGTGCCAGCTCATCTACTAGCGGCTCCTACAATGAGCAGTTCTTC

d_gene: -
v_gene: TRBV5-1
j_gene: TRBJ2-3
abundance: few
CDR3aa: CASGSIGGRDTQYF
CDR3nt: TGCGCCAGCGGGAGTATTGGGGGGAGAGATACGCAGTATTTT

d_gene: -
v_gene: TRBV19
j_gene: TRBJ1-2
abundance: -
CDR3aa: CASSIANYGYTF
CDR3nt: TGTGCCAGTAGTATAGCAAACTATGGCTACACCTTC

d_gene: -
v_gene: TRBV27
j_gene: TRBJ1-1
abundance: few
CDR3aa: CASSMGWGSEAFF
CDR3nt: TGTGCCAGCAGTATGGGGTGGGGGTCTGAAGCTTTCTTT

d_gene: TRBD1
v_gene: TRBV6-1
j_gene: TRBJ1-6
abundance: -
CDR3aa: CASSAEDRNNSPLHF
CDR3nt: TGTGCCAGCAGTGCCGAGGACAGGAATAATTCACCCCTCCACTTT

d_gene: TRBD1
v_gene: TRBV6-5
j_gene: TRBJ2-5
abundance: -
CDR3aa: CASTLDRTGETQYF
CDR3nt: TGTGCCAGCACCCTGGACAGGACGGGGGAGACCCAGTACTTC

d_gene: -
v_gene: TRBV5-6
j_gene: TRBJ2-7
abundance: -
CDR3aa: CASSTGYEQYF
CDR3nt: TGTGCCAGCAGCACAGGGTACGAGCAGTACTTC

d_gene: TRBD2
v_gene: TRBV7-9
j_gene: TRBJ2-5
abundance: -
CDR3aa: CASSPGASGSQETQYF
CDR3nt: TGTGCCAGCAGCCCGGGAGCTAGCGGGTCGCAAGAGACCCAGTACTTC

d_gene: -
v_gene: TRBV7-2
j_gene: TRBJ2-5
abundance: few
CDR3aa: CASSLDRRETQYF
CDR3nt: TGTGCCAGCAGCTTGGACAGACGGGAGACCCAGTACTTC

d_gene: TRBD1
v_gene: TRBV5-4
j_gene: TRBJ2-7
abundance: -
CDR3aa: CASSARQGSYEQYF
CDR3nt: TGTGCCAGCAGCGCCCGACAGGGCTCCTACGAGCAGTACTTC

d_gene: -
v_gene: TRBV7-2
j_gene: TRBJ2-3
abundance: -
CDR3aa: CASSLGISSGDTQYF
CDR3nt: TGTGCCAGCAGCTTAGGTATCTCATCCGGCGATACGCAGTATTTT

d_gene: -
v_gene: TRBV28
j_gene: TRBJ1-5
abundance: -
CDR3aa: CASRPVGWQPQHF
CDR3nt: TGTGCCAGCAGGCCGGTGGGTTGGCAGCCCCAGCATTTT

d_gene: -
v_gene: TRBV11-1
j_gene: TRBJ2-1
abundance: -
CDR3aa: CASSVGQGASNEQFF
CDR3nt: TGTGCCAGCAGCGTGGGACAAGGGGCTTCAAATGAGCAGTTCTTC

d_gene: -
v_gene: TRBV2
j_gene: TRBJ2-1
abundance: -
CDR3aa: CASSADSYNEQFF
CDR3nt: TGTGCCAGCAGCGCCGACAGCTACAATGAGCAGTTCTTC

d_gene: TRBD1
v_gene: TRBV11-2
j_gene: TRBJ2-5
abundance: medium-sized
CDR3aa: CASSLGTVEQETQYF
CDR3nt: TGTGCCAGCAGCCTCGGGACAGTCGAGCAAGAGACCCAGTACTTC

d_gene: -
v_gene: TRBV6-1
j_gene: TRBJ2-7
abundance: few
CDR3aa: CASSEARFTGFYEQYF
CDR3nt: TGTGCCAGCAGTGAAGCTAGATTTACAGGGTTCTACGAGCAGTACTTC

d_gene: -
v_gene: TRBV5-1
j_gene: TRBJ2-2
abundance: medium-sized
CDR3aa: CASTSTGELFF
CDR3nt: TGCGCCAGCACCAGCACCGGGGAGCTGTTTTTT

d_gene: -
v_gene: TRBV5-5
j_gene: TRBJ2-7
abundance: -
CDR3aa: CASSSSYEQYF
CDR3nt: TGTGCCAGCAGCTCCTCCTACGAGCAGTACTTC

d_gene: -
v_gene: TRBV7-8
j_gene: TRBJ1-6
abundance: -
CDR3aa: CASSLIPQGSSPLHF
CDR3nt: TGTGCCAGCAGCTTAATCCCGCAGGGTAGTTCACCCCTCCACTTT

d_gene: TRBD1
v_gene: TRBV5-6
j_gene: TRBJ1-2
abundance: few
CDR3aa: CASSFDREGYTF
CDR3nt: TGTGCCAGCAGCTTCGACAGGGAAGGCTACACCTTC

d_gene: TRBD1
v_gene: TRBV18
j_gene: TRBJ2-3
abundance: few
CDR3aa: CASGPGQITDTQYF
CDR3nt: TGTGCCAGCGGCCCGGGACAGATCACAGATACGCAGTATTTT

d_gene: -
v_gene: TRBV28
j_gene: TRBJ2-3
abundance: medium-sized
CDR3aa: CASSETVSTDTQYF
CDR3nt: TGTGCCAGCAGTGAAACAGTTAGCACAGATACGCAGTATTTT

d_gene: -
v_gene: TRBV19
j_gene: TRBJ1-2
abundance: -
CDR3aa: CASSDNYGYAF
CDR3nt: TGTGCCAGTAGTGACAACTATGGCTACGCCTTC

d_gene: -
v_gene: TRBV7-3
j_gene: TRBJ2-3
abundance: once
CDR3aa: CASSLTDYATDTQYF
CDR3nt: TGTGCCAGCAGCTTAACTGACTATGCCACAGATACGCAGTATTTT

d_gene: -
v_gene: TRBV4-3
j_gene: TRBJ1-3
abundance: -
CDR3aa: CASSQANSGNTIYF
CDR3nt: TGCGCCAGCAGCCAAGCCAACTCTGGAAACACCATATATTTT

d_gene: TRBD1
v_gene: TRBV5-4
j_gene: TRBJ1-2
abundance: -
CDR3aa: CASSLGRTGDGYYGYTF
CDR3nt: TGTGCCAGCAGCTTGGGCAGGACAGGGGATGGATACTATGGCTACACCTTC

d_gene: -
v_gene: TRBV18
j_gene: TRBJ1-1
abundance: few
CDR3aa: CASSPPGRGRTEAFF
CDR3nt: TGTGCCAGCTCACCCCCTGGTCGGGGGAGGACTGAAGCTTTCTTT

d_gene: -
v_gene: TRBV29-1
j_gene: TRBJ1-3
abundance: few
CDR3aa: CSVEGTSGNTIYF
CDR3nt: TGCAGCGTTGAAGGGACATCTGGAAACACCATATATTTT

d_gene: TRBD1
v_gene: TRBV6-5
j_gene: TRBJ1-2
abundance: -
CDR3aa: CASRTGGYGYTF
CDR3nt: TGTGCCAGCAGGACAGGGGGCTATGGCTACACCTTC

d_gene: TRBD1
v_gene: TRBV12-5
j_gene: TRBJ2-3
abundance: -
CDR3aa: CASAPGQGIADTQYF
CDR3nt: TGTGCTAGTGCCCCGGGACAGGGGATCGCAGATACGCAGTATTTT

d_gene: -
v_gene: TRBV7-2
j_gene: TRBJ1-6
abundance: -
CDR3aa: CASSLHYNSPLHF
CDR3nt: TGTGCCAGCAGCTTACATTATAATTCACCCCTCCACTTT

d_gene: TRBD1
v_gene: TRBV6-7
j_gene: TRBJ2-6
abundance: -
CDR3aa: CASSYYSGGAAGANVLTF
CDR3nt: TGTGCCAGCAGTTACTATTCAGGGGGCGCGGCTGGGGCCAACGTCCTGACTTTC

d_gene: -
v_gene: TRBV5-4
j_gene: TRBJ1-1
abundance: -
CDR3aa: CASSLGANTEAFF
CDR3nt: TGTGCCAGCAGCTTGGGGGCAAACACTGAAGCTTTCTTT

d_gene: -
v_gene: TRBV7-9
j_gene: TRBJ2-3
abundance: -
CDR3aa: CASSLAYGLNINTDTQYF
CDR3nt: TGTGCCAGCAGTCTAGCTTACGGACTCAACATAAACACAGATACGCAGTATTTT

d_gene: TRBD1
v_gene: TRBV28
j_gene: TRBJ2-7
abundance: few
CDR3aa: CASRPGGRDEQYF
CDR3nt: TGTGCCAGCAGGCCAGGGGGTCGGGACGAGCAGTACTTC

d_gene: TRBD1
v_gene: TRBV10-3
j_gene: TRBJ2-7
abundance: -
CDR3aa: CAISESQGAYEQYF
CDR3nt: TGTGCCATCAGTGAGTCGCAGGGGGCGTACGAGCAGTACTTC